This T cell receptor beta chain appears in the sequencing data of a study of cytomegalovirus exposure and HLA in healthy donors. Study overall: The study's early data release held 75 million to 95 million unique TCRs from HLA-typed donors. Whole-study results and caveats: A later analysis reportedly identified an Asian-associated ancestry cluster as carrying fewer N-insertions than the roughly 700-donor mean. In vitro experiments confirmed that three CMV-associated chains were specific for CMV antigens.

With 60 Vbeta and 13 Jbeta primers, the PCR was carried out. Under the authors' procedure: It was a later analysis that counted about 80 million unique TCR beta chains, of which 9.5 million to 14 million were shared. Profiled with immunoSEQ multiplex PCR; TCRdb holds only in-frame clones, not every one. V and J calls and clone size are those listed in that table; D and trimming were worked out from the DNA. The sample has 180,000 or so clones, roughly 79% seen once. Germline V gives CDR1 GTSNPN, CDR2 SVGIG (reference sequence). V lost 5 bases, J lost 3 bases, and 25 bases lay in between. This CDR3 spans 17 amino acids. In regard to this clone: The antigen is unknown.

The V and J genes are TRBV30 and TRBJ1-1; a weak D match, TRBD1 (6 bases). The sample comprised PBMCs. The clonotype comes from a young woman in good health and CMV-seropositive. CDR3 region: CAWQDDPRGWEHTEAFF. The CDR3 bases are TGTGCCTGGCAAGACGACCCGAGGGGGTGGGAGCACACTGAAGCTTTCTTT.